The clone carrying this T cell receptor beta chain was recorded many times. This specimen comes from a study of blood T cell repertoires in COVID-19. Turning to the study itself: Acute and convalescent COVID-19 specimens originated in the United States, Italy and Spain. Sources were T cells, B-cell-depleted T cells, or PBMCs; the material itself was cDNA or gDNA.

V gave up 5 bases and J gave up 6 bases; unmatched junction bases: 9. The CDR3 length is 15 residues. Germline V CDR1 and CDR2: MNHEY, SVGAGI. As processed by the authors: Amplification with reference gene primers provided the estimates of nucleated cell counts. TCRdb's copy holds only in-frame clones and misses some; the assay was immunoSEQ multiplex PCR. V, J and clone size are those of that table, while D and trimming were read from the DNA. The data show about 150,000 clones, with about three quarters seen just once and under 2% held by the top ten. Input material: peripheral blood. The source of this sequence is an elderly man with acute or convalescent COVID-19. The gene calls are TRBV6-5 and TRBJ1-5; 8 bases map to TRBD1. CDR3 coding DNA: TGTGCCAGCAGTCCGGACAGGGAGTTTTCTCAGCCCCAGCATTTT. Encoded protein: CASSPDREFSQPQHF.